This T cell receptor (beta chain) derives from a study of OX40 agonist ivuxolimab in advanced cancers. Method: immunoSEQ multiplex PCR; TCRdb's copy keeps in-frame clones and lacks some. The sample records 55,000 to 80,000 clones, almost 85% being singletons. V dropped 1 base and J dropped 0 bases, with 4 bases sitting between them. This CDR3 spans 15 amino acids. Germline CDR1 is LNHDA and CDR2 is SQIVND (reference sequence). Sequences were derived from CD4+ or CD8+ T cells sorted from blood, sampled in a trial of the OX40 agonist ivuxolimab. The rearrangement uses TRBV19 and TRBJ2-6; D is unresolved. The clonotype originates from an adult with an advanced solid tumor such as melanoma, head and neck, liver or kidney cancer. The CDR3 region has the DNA TGTGCCAGTAGTATAGGTTCCTCTGGGGCCAACGTCCTGACTTTC. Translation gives CASSIGSSGANVLTF.